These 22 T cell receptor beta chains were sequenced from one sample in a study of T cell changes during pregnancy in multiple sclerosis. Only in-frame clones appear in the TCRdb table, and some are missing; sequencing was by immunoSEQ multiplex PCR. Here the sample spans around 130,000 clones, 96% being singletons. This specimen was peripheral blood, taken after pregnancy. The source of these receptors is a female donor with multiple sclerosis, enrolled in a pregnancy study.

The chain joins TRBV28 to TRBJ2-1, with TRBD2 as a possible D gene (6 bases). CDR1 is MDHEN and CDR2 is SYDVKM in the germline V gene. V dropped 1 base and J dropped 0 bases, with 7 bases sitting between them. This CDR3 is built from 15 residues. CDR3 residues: CASSLSEGSYNEQFF. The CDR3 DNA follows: TGTGCCAGCAGTTTATCGGAGGGCTCCTACAATGAGCAGTTCTTC. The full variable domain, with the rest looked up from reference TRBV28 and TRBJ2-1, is DVKVTQSSRYLVKRTGEKVFLECVQDMDHENMFWYRQDPGLGLRLIYFSYDVKMKEKGDIPEGYSVSREKKERFSLILESASTNQTSMYLCASSLSEGSYNEQFFGPGTRLTVL.

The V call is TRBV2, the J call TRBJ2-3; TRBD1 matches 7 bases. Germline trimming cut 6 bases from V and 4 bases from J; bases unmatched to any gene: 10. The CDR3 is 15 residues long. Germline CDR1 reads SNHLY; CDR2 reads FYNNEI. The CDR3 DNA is TGTGCCAGCAGAAGAGACAGGGTGTTCGCAGATACGCAGTATTTT. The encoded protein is CASRRDRVFADTQYF. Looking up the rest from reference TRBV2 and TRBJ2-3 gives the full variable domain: EPEVTQTPSHQVTQMGQEVILRCVPISNHLYFYWYRQILGQKVEFLVSFYNNEISEKSEIFDDQFSVERPDGSNFTLKIRSTKLEDSAMYFCASRRDRVFADTQYFGPGTRLTVL.

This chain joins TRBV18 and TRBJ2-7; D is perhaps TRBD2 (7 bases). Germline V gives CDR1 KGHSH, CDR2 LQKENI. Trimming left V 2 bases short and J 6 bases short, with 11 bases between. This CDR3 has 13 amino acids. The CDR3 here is CASSPGGGGEQYF. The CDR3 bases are TGTGCCAGCTCACCAGGGGGCGGGGGCGAGCAGTACTTC.

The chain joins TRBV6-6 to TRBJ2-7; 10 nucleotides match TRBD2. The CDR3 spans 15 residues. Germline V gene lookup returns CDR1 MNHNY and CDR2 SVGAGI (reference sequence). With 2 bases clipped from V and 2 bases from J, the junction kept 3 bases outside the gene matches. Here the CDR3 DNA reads TGTGCCAGCAGTTACGAAGCGGGAGGGCCCTACGAGCAGTACTTC. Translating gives CASSYEAGGPYEQYF.

The CDR3 region is CASVEPHCTDTQYF. In DNA, the CDR3 is TGTGCCAGTGTGGAGCCCCATTGCACAGATACGCAGTATTTT. This chain joins TRBV19 and TRBJ2-3; D not certain. Germline V gene lookup returns CDR1 LNHDA and CDR2 SQIVND (reference sequence). CDR3 length equals 14 residues. V dropped 8 bases and J dropped 1 base, with 13 bases sitting between them.

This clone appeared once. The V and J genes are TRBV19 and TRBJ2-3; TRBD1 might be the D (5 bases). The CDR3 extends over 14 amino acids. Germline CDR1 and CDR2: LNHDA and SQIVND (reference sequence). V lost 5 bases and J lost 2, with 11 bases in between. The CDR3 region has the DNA TGTGCCAGTAGTTCAGGGATTTTCACAGATACGCAGTATTTT. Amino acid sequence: CASSSGIFTDTQYF.

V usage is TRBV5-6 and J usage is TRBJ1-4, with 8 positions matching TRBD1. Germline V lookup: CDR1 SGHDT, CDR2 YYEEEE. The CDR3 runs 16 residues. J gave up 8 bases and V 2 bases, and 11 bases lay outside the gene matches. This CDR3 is CASSFSGGAEYEKLFF. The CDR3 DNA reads TGTGCCAGCAGCTTTTCAGGGGGCGCGGAATACGAAAAACTGTTTTTT.

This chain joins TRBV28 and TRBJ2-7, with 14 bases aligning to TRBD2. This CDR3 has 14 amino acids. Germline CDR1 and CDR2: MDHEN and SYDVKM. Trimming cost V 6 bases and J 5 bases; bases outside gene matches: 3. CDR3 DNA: TGTGCCAGCAGGGGGACTAGCGGGAGCAACGAGCAGTACTTC. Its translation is CASRGTSGSNEQYF.

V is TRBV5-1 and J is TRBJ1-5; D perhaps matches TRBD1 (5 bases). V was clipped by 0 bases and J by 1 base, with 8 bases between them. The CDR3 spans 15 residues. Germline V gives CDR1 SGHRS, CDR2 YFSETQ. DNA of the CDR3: TGCGCCAGCAGCTTGGCCGGGGGGAGCAATCAGCCCCAGCATTTT. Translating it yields CASSLAGGSNQPQHF.

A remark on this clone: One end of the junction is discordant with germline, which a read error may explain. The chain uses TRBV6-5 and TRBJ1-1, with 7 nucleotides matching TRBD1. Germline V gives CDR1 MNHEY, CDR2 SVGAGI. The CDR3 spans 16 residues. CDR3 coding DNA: TGTGCCAGCAGGTACTTCTCGGGACAGCTGAACACTGAAGCTTTCTTT. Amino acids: CASRYFSGQLNTEAFF.

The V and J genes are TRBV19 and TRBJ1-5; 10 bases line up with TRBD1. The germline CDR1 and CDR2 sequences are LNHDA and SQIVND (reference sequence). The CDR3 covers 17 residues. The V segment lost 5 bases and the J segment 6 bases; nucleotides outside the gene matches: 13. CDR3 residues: CASSRRQGARSGQPQHF. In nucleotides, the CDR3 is TGTGCCAGTAGTCGAAGACAGGGGGCGCGATCGGGTCAGCCCCAGCATTTT. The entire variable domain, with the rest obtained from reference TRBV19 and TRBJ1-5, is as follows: DGGITQSPKYLFRKEGQNVTLSCEQNLNHDAMYWYRQDPGQGLRLIYYSQIVNDFQKGDIAEGYSVSREKKESFPLTVTSAQKNPTAFYLCASSRRQGARSGQPQHFGDGTRLSIL.

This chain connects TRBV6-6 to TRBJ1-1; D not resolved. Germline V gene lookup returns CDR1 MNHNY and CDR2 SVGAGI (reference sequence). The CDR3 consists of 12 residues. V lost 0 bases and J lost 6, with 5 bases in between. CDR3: CASSYSGSEAFF. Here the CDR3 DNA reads TGTGCCAGCAGTTACTCCGGGTCTGAAGCTTTCTTT.

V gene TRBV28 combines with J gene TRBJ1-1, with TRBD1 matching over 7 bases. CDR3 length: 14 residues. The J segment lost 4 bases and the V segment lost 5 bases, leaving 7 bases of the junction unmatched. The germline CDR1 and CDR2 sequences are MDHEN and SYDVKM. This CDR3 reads CASSPLGQTTEAFF. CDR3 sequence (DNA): TGTGCCAGCAGTCCCCTGGGACAGACCACTGAAGCTTTCTTT.

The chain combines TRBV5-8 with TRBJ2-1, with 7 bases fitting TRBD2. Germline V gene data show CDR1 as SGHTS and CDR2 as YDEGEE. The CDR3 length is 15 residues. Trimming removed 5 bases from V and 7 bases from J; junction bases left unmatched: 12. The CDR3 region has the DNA TGTGCCAGCAGTGAGAATGGACTAGGAGGGAATGAGCAGTTCTTC. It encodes CASSENGLGGNEQFF.

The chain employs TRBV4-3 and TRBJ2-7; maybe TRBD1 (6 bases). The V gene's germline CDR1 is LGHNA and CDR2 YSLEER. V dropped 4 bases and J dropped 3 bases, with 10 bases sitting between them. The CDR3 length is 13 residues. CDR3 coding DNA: TGCGCCAGCAGCCGACAGGTGGGCTACGAGCAGTACTTC. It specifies CASSRQVGYEQYF.

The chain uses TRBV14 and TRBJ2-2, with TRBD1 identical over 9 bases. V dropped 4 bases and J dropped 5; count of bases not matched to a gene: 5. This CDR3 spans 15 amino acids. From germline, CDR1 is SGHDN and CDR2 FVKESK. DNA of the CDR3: TGTGCCAGCAGCCGGCTGACAGGGGGGACCGGGGAGCTGTTTTTT. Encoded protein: CASSRLTGGTGELFF.

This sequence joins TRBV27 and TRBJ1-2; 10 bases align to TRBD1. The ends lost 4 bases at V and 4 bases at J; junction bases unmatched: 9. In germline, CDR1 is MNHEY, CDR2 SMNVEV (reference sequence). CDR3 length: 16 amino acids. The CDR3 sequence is CASSYIGTGVSYGYTF. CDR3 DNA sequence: TGTGCCAGCAGTTATATCGGGACAGGGGTATCCTATGGCTACACCTTC.

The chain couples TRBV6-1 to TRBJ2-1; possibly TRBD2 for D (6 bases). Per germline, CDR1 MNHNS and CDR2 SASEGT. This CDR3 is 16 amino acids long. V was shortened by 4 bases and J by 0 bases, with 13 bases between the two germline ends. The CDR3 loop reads CASSGPSASSYNEQFF. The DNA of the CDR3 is TGTGCCAGCAGTGGACCTAGCGCTAGCTCCTACAATGAGCAGTTCTTC.

The CDR3 protein is CASSQSSSGFYNEQFF. CDR3 sequence (DNA): TGTGCCAGCAGCCAGTCTAGTAGCGGGTTCTACAATGAGCAGTTCTTC. V gene TRBV4-2 combines with J gene TRBJ2-1, with 7 positions matching TRBD2. Trimming removed 3 bases from V and 3 bases from J; junction bases left unmatched: 8. Germline-derived CDR1 and CDR2 are LGHNA and YNFKEQ. The CDR3 totals 16 residues.

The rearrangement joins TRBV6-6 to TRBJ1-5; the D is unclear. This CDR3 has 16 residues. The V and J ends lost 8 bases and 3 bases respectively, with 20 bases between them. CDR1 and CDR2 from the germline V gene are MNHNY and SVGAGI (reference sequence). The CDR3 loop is CASDGVIGGYNQPQHF. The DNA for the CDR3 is TGTGCCAGCGACGGTGTAATAGGCGGTTACAATCAGCCCCAGCATTTT.

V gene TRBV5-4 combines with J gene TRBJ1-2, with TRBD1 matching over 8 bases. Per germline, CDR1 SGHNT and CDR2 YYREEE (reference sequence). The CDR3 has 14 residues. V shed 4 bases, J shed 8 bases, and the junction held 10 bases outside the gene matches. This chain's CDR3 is CASSTQGAPGGYTF. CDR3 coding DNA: TGTGCCAGCAGCACCCAGGGGGCCCCAGGAGGCTACACCTTC.

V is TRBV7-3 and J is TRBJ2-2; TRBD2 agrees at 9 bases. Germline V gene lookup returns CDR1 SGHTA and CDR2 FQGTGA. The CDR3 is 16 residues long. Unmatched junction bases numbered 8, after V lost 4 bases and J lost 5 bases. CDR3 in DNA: TGTGCCAGCAGCTCAATGAGACTAGCGGAAACCGGGGAGCTGTTTTTT. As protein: CASSSMRLAETGELFF.